This T cell receptor beta chain is from a study of a mutant IDH1 vaccine in newly diagnosed glioma. Study context: The sex distribution of treated patients was approximately 62% male and about 38% female, with a mean age of 40.4 years. Study outcomes and limitations: Vaccine-induced responses were seen in about 95% of patients, spanning several MHC alleles.

A note on this clone: The antigen remains unidentified.

Sequenced by immunoSEQ multiplex PCR; TCRdb stores in-frame clones only, minus some. The sample has under 150,000 clones; roughly 90% are singletons. From germline, CDR1 is SGHDT and CDR2 YYEEEE. Trimming removed 4 bases from V and 6 bases from J, with 10 bases in between. The length of the CDR3 is 12 residues. Time point defined: week 11, during vaccination. The investigators gave 300 ug of mutant IDH1 20-mer peptide in each vaccine dose, together with topical imiquimod. The source is a woman in her fifties or sixties with glioma. The chain combines TRBV5-6 with TRBJ1-1; no firm D call. Sequences were derived from PBMCs, sampled from a glioma patient whose treatment included an IDH1 peptide vaccine. The CDR3 spells CASSELHSEAFF. In DNA, the CDR3 is TGTGCCAGCAGCGAACTGCACTCTGAAGCTTTCTTT. Variable domain in full (rest from reference TRBV5-6 and TRBJ1-1): DAGVTQSPTHLIKTRGQQVTLRCSPKSGHDTVSWYQQALGQGPQFIFQYYEEEERQRGNFPDRFSGHQFPNYSSELNVNALLLGDSALYLCASSELHSEAFFGQGTRLTVV.